Following are 16 T cell receptor beta chains from one sample sequenced in a study of cytomegalovirus exposure and HLA in healthy donors. Primers: 60 Vbeta forward and 13 Jbeta reverse. Data came from immunoSEQ multiplex PCR; TCRdb stores just in-frame clones and leaves some out. The sample lists more than 100,000 clones, 75% to 80% occurring once. The sample consisted of PBMCs. The receptors originated from a male donor in good health and CMV-seronegative.

This chain connects TRBV19 to TRBJ2-1, with D tentatively TRBD1 (5 bases). The CDR3 has 16 amino acids. V gave up 4 bases and J gave up 5 bases, with 18 bases separating them. Germline V gives CDR1 LNHDA, CDR2 SQIVND (reference sequence). The CDR3 loop is CASSSPGRAQNNEQFF. The CDR3 DNA is TGTGCCAGTAGTAGCCCGGGCAGGGCCCAAAACAATGAGCAGTTCTTC.

This clone showed up just a few times. CDR3 loop: CASSLDRGNYGYTF. The CDR3 bases are TGTGCCAGCAGCTTGGACAGGGGGAACTATGGCTACACCTTC. The chain links TRBV5-6 to TRBJ1-2; 8 nucleotides agree with TRBD1. V shed 0 bases, J shed 2 bases, and the junction held 0 bases outside the gene matches. CDR1 is SGHDT and CDR2 is YYEEEE in the germline V gene. The CDR3 has 14 residues.

The rearrangement joins TRBV6-1 to TRBJ1-2; possibly TRBD1 for D (5 bases). The CDR3 length is 12 residues. From germline, CDR1 is MNHNS and CDR2 SASEGT. V lost 7 bases, J lost 3 bases, and 9 bases lay in between. The CDR3 nucleotides read TGTGCCAGCAATATAGGGGACTATGGCTACACCTTC. Translated, it gives CASNIGDYGYTF.

This chain uses TRBV7-2 with TRBJ2-2, with 8 bases fitting TRBD1. After removal of 5 bases from V and 5 bases from J, the junction contained 10 bases not matched to a gene. The germline CDR1 and CDR2 sequences are SGHTA and FQGNSA. This CDR3 has 16 residues. The CDR3 here is CASSPSDRGGTGELFF. CDR3 in DNA: TGTGCCAGCAGCCCCAGTGACAGGGGAGGAACCGGGGAGCTGTTTTTT.

This rearrangement joins TRBV7-6 to TRBJ2-3, with D perhaps TRBD2 (6 bases). The V and J ends lost 0 bases and 4 bases respectively, with 8 bases between them. The CDR3 covers 14 residues. Germline lookup yields CDR1 SGHVS and CDR2 FNYEAQ. The chain's CDR3 is CASSLAPGADTQYF. The CDR3 nucleotides are TGTGCCAGCAGCTTAGCTCCGGGGGCAGATACGCAGTATTTT.

This clone has just one count. This chain links TRBV7-9 with TRBJ2-7, with a possible D match to TRBD2 (6 bases). Per the germline V gene, CDR1 is SEHNR and CDR2 is FQNEAQ (reference sequence). The length of the CDR3 is 15 residues. The V end was cut by 1 base, the J end by 3 bases, with 13 bases between. This chain's CDR3 is CASSLGEAAYYEQYF. Here the CDR3 DNA reads TGTGCCAGCAGCTTAGGGGAGGCGGCCTACTACGAGCAGTACTTC.

The chain has TRBV29-1 and TRBJ1-4; D call uncertain. V was trimmed by 7 bases and J by 8 bases, leaving 11 bases between them. This CDR3 spans 11 amino acids. The germline gives CDR1 SQVTM, CDR2 ANQGSEA. CDR3 loop: CSALSGEKLFF. CDR3 in DNA: TGCAGCGCTCTCAGCGGGGAAAAACTGTTTTTT.

The V call is TRBV5-4, the J call TRBJ2-3, with D possibly being TRBD1 (6 bases). Germline assignment: CDR1 SGHNT and CDR2 YYREEE (reference sequence). V was cut by 4 bases and J by 10 bases, with 22 bases left in between. The CDR3 spans 15 residues. The CDR3 protein is CASSEASTGETAQYF. Written as DNA, the CDR3 is TGTGCCAGCAGCGAAGCATCGACAGGTGAAACGGCGCAGTATTTT.

The chain uses TRBV4-1 and TRBJ1-6; no definite D call. The CDR3 is 16 amino acids. V was trimmed by 0 bases and J by 1 base, leaving 7 bases between them. Germline V gene sequence: CDR1 MGHRA, CDR2 YSYEKL. CDR3 DNA sequence: TGCGCCAGCAGCCAAGATACCGGGTCCTATAATTCACCCCTCCACTTT. Protein: CASSQDTGSYNSPLHF.

The chain employs TRBV18 and TRBJ1-1; TRBD1 might be the D (5 bases). Germline V CDR1 and CDR2: KGHSH, LQKENI. The CDR3 sequence is 16 residues long. The germline V and J ends were trimmed by 2 bases and 3 bases, with 16 bases remaining between them. In DNA, the CDR3 is TGTGCCAGCTCACCAGAATTTGCAGGGAGGTACACTGAAGCTTTCTTT. It yields the protein CASSPEFAGRYTEAFF.

This clone was recorded a few times. The rearrangement joins TRBV10-3 to TRBJ1-4; tentatively, D is TRBD1 (6 bases). Trimming removed 6 bases from V and 1 base from J, with 9 bases in between. CDR3 size: 14 residues. Germline CDR1 and CDR2: ENHRY and SYGVKD. CDR3 loop: CAIRKDRTNEKLFF. The CDR3 nucleotides are TGTGCCATCAGAAAGGACAGAACTAATGAAAAACTGTTTTTT.

The rearrangement uses TRBV5-4 and TRBJ2-5; D might be TRBD2 (6 bases). This CDR3 has 14 residues. Germline values: CDR1 SGHNT, CDR2 YYREEE (reference sequence). Trimming removed 4 bases at V and 2 bases at J, with 12 bases between. The CDR3 DNA sequence: TGTGCCAGCAGCACCGGGACTGTTCAAGAGACCCAGTACTTC. Residues: CASSTGTVQETQYF. Filled out from reference TRBV5-4 and TRBJ2-5, the complete variable domain reads ETGVTQSPTHLIKTRGQQVTLRCSSQSGHNTVSWYQQALGQGPQFIFQYYREEENGRGNFPPRFSGLQFPNYSSELNVNALELDDSALYLCASSTGTVQETQYFGPGTRLLVL.

The chain carries TRBV4-3 and TRBJ2-6, with D possibly TRBD2 on 5 matching bases. Germline V gives CDR1 LGHNA, CDR2 YSLEER. Trimming pared 4 bases from V and 4 bases from J, leaving 17 bases between. This CDR3 contains 17 residues. CDR3 nucleotides: TGCGCCAGCAGCCCGCATACGGGAAACGGAGGGGCCAACGTCCTGACTTTC. It encodes CASSPHTGNGGANVLTF.

The V call is TRBV7-2, the J call TRBJ1-2, with 12 bases fitting TRBD1. The CDR3 totals 14 residues. Germline V CDR1 and CDR2: SGHTA, FQGNSA. Trimming took 3 bases from V and 6 from J; bases not matched to a gene: 2. In nucleotides, the CDR3 is TGTGCCAGCAGCTTGGGGACAGGGGGCAATGGCTACACCTTC. Translated: CASSLGTGGNGYTF.

CDR3 in amino acids: CASSTGLAGGSDTQYF. The CDR3 region has the DNA TGCGCCAGCAGCACGGGACTAGCGGGGGGGTCAGATACGCAGTATTTT. The chain employs TRBV5-1 and TRBJ2-3, with TRBD2 matching over 16 bases. Germline V CDR1 and CDR2: SGHRS, YFSETQ. With V trimmed by 4 bases and J by 4 bases, 3 bases remained unmatched. This CDR3 comprises 16 residues.

V usage is TRBV6-1 and J usage is TRBJ2-5; TRBD1 matches at 7 bases. Per the germline V gene, CDR1 is MNHNS and CDR2 is SASEGT. The V gene end was trimmed by 4 bases and the J gene end by 7 bases; junction bases not matched to a gene: 18. The CDR3 is 17 amino acids. The DNA for the CDR3 is TGTGCCAGCAGTGTTAACACAGGGGACCCCGGTCGGGGGACCCAGTACTTC. Protein: CASSVNTGDPGRGTQYF.